This TCR beta chain was documented in a study of T cells after yellow fever vaccination. The study's findings and limits: Detected again after the booster were most primary-vaccination clones, at approximately 95% CD4 and 70% to 90% CD8. FACS-sorted repertoires might harbor abundant contaminating clonotypes from the bulk population. The secondary response was weaker but peaked faster, day 5 versus 15.

This clonotype has just one count. Its antigen is not known. A much bigger clone sits one base away, suggesting this may be a read error. Template switching by 5'RACE produced TCR cDNA, adding a universal primer site and UMIs. In TCRdb, the 5' RACE reads were re-called with MiXCR into one record per CDR3 protein. Among roughly 160,000 distinct CDR3 sequences listed, about 7% were seen once. The CDR3 sequence is 15 residues long. Germline CDR1 reads SGHTA; CDR2 reads FQGNSA. The source of this sequence is a man between 18 and 29 years old who received the YFV17D yellow fever vaccine. Sequencing was performed on CD4+ T cells sorted from PBMCs, taken 5 to 6 days after the first yellow fever vaccination. The chain uses TRBV7-2 and TRBJ1-3; D is undetermined. CDR3 residues: CASSLAGGGGNNIYF. In DNA, the CDR3 is TGTGCCAGCAGCTTAGCTGGTGGCGGAGGAAACAACATATATTTT.